The rows below give T cell receptor beta chains drawn from one sample of a study of T cell repertoires in cytomegalovirus infection. From the reads, TCRdb called clonotypes with MiXCR, one entry per CDR3 protein. Here the sample spans some 600,000 distinct CDR3 sequences, 20% to 25% being singletons. The specimen was CD8+ T cells from PBMCs. These receptors came from a human donor in good health (CMV status not recorded). Some clones in this sample may be carry-over from other donors' samples. Each CDR3 is given with its conserved first and last residue. The order of the fields is J gene, D gene, V gene, clone size, CDR3 protein, CDR3 DNA. A D gene is named only where the DNA matches it firmly. Size values are once, few and many counts, or a class for expanded clones, and some rows have none.

TRBJ1-5 TRBD1 TRBV7-4 - CASSLMGTARDQPQHF TGTGCCAGCAGCTTGATGGGGACAGCGAGGGATCAGCCCCAGCATTTT
TRBJ2-6 - TRBV28 - CASLWKRGPGANVLTF TGTGCCAGCCTCTGGAAACGGGGCCCTGGGGCCAACGTCCTGACTTTC
TRBJ1-5 - TRBV6-6 few CASIMEAPRGFSNQPQHF TGTGCCAGCATAATGGAGGCGCCCCGAGGGTTTAGCAATCAGCCCCAGCATTTT
TRBJ2-6 TRBD2 TRBV29-1 few CSVVGETSGGSGANVLTF TGCAGCGTTGTCGGGGAAACTAGCGGTGGTTCTGGGGCCAACGTCCTGACTTTC
TRBJ1-2 - TRBV5-6 - CASSLGNLNYGYTF TGTGCCAGCAGCTTGGGCAACCTGAACTATGGCTACACCTTC
TRBJ2-1 - TRBV27 few CAVKGNEQFF TGTGCCGTTAAGGGCAATGAGCAGTTCTTC
TRBJ1-2 TRBD1 TRBV7-9 few CASRQGQGFGYTF TGTGCCAGCAGGCAAGGACAGGGGTTTGGCTACACCTTC
TRBJ2-1 - TRBV7-9 - CASSLKDNEQFF TGTGCCAGCAGCTTAAAAGATAATGAGCAGTTCTTC
TRBJ2-2 - TRBV6-6 - CASSDDPGGELFF TGTGCCAGCAGTGACGACCCGGGCGGGGAGCTGTTTTTT
TRBJ1-1 - TRBV4-1 many CASSPQEGLPMNTEAFF TGCGCCAGCAGCCCTCAGGAGGGGTTACCTATGAACACTGAAGCTTTCTTT
TRBJ1-1 - TRBV15 - CATSRDRDLKTEAFF TGTGCCACCAGCAGAGACAGAGACCTTAAGACTGAAGCTTTCTTT
TRBJ1-5 - TRBV7-3 - CASSSLRQKNQPQHF TGTGCCAGCAGCTCTCTTCGGCAGAAGAATCAGCCCCAGCATTTT
TRBJ1-2 - TRBV6-1 few CASRTSDSLGGYTF TGTGCCAGCAGAACCTCAGACAGCTTAGGCGGCTACACCTTC
TRBJ1-1 - TRBV2 - CASSGFYRDEAFF TGTGCCAGCAGTGGTTTCTACAGGGATGAAGCTTTCTTT
TRBJ2-2 - TRBV19 - CASSIEAGAHTGELFF TGTGCCAGTAGTATAGAGGCGGGGGCCCACACCGGGGAGCTGTTTTTT
TRBJ1-1 - TRBV7-6 - CASSFDGGRNTEAFF TGTGCCAGCAGCTTCGATGGAGGAAGGAACACTGAAGCTTTCTTT
TRBJ2-3 - TRBV6-1 many CASSEQGPRPSDTQYF TGTGCCAGCAGTGAGCAGGGACCCCGACCAAGTGATACGCAGTATTTT
TRBJ1-4 - TRBV7-9 many CASSSPAGVEKLFF TGTGCCAGCAGCTCTCCGGCGGGGGTCGAAAAACTGTTTTTT
TRBJ1-1 TRBD1 TRBV7-2 many CASSSRGQGQNTEAFF TGTGCCAGCAGCTCCAGGGGACAGGGACAGAACACTGAAGCTTTCTTT
TRBJ2-2 - TRBV7-2 many CASSLMPGANGELFF TGTGCCAGCAGCTTAATGCCAGGGGCGAACGGGGAGCTGTTTTTT
TRBJ2-5 - TRBV7-9 many CASSPGPQETQYF TGTGCCAGCAGTCCCGGACCTCAAGAGACCCAGTACTTC
TRBJ2-4 - TRBV5-1 - CASSLVTRDGRLVDIQYF TGCGCCAGCAGCTTGGTAACCCGGGACGGCCGTCTCGTGGACATTCAGTACTTC
TRBJ2-1 - TRBV7-3 - CASSLTVGEIWNEQFF TGTGCCAGCAGCTTAACGGTTGGGGAGATTTGGAATGAGCAGTTCTTC
TRBJ2-2 - TRBV25-1 few CASSDLLVWEAGELFF TGTGCCAGCAGTGACCTACTCGTCTGGGAGGCCGGGGAGCTGTTTTTT
TRBJ1-2 - TRBV7-9 many CASSPPRGGNHGYTF TGTGCCAGCAGCCCCCCTCGTGGGGGGAACCATGGCTACACCTTC
TRBJ1-1 - TRBV6-6 once CAGSPVLGRVNTEAFF TGTGCCGGCAGCCCGGTCCTCGGCAGGGTGAACACTGAAGCTTTCTTT
TRBJ2-3 TRBD2 TRBV12-3/TRBV12-4 many CASTILSGGTDTQYF TGTGCCAGCACCATACTTAGCGGGGGCACAGATACGCAGTATTTT
TRBJ2-4 TRBD1 TRBV12-3/TRBV12-4 - CASRGDRGAKNIQYF TGTGCCAGCAGGGGGGACAGAGGGGCCAAAAACATTCAGTACTTC
TRBJ2-1 - TRBV9 few CASSVGLTSNEQFF TGTGCCAGCAGCGTGGGCCTGACTAGTAATGAGCAGTTCTTC
TRBJ2-1 - TRBV19 - CASSRLPGNEQFF TGTGCCAGTTCTCGGCTACCCGGCAATGAGCAGTTCTTC
TRBJ2-3 - TRBV28 many CASAEGGITDTQYF TGTGCCTCAGCGGAGGGGGGTATCACAGATACGCAGTATTTT
TRBJ1-1 TRBD1 TRBV20-1 few CSARGTGLGTEAFF TGCAGTGCTAGGGGGACAGGGTTAGGAACTGAAGCTTTCTTT
TRBJ1-5 TRBD1 TRBV20-1 few CSAGSRGVNQPQHF TGCAGTGCGGGATCCAGGGGGGTAAATCAGCCCCAGCATTTT
TRBJ1-4 TRBD1 TRBV14 few CASSQDPRGRGEKLFF TGTGCCAGCAGCCAAGATCCTAGGGGGCGCGGCGAAAAACTGTTTTTT
TRBJ2-4 - TRBV29-1 - CSVAPPGAGNIQYF TGCAGCGTTGCACCCCCAGGGGCGGGGAACATTCAGTACTTC
TRBJ1-1 - TRBV7-8 many CASSLSGPYTEAFF TGTGCCAGCAGCTTATCCGGGCCCTACACTGAAGCTTTCTTT
TRBJ2-2 TRBD2 TRBV4-2 - CASSQDRLAGTGELFF TGTGCCAGCAGCCAAGATCGACTAGCGGGCACCGGGGAGCTGTTTTTT
TRBJ2-2 - TRBV6-6 - CASSYGDWDTGELFF TGTGCCAGCAGTTACGGGGACTGGGACACCGGGGAGCTGTTTTTT
TRBJ1-1 - TRBV7-2 many CASSPMGTEAFF TGTGCCAGCAGCCCCATGGGCACTGAAGCTTTCTTT
TRBJ1-1 - TRBV6-2/TRBV6-3 - CASSYLGVNTEAFF TGTGCCAGCAGTTACCTGGGTGTGAACACTGAAGCTTTCTTT
TRBJ2-3 - TRBV6-5 - CASSYSGPGMDTQYF TGTGCCAGCAGTTACTCAGGTCCAGGGATGGATACGCAGTATTTT
TRBJ1-2 - TRBV29-1 - CSVEDRQPYGYTF TGCAGCGTTGAGGACCGACAACCCTATGGCTACACCTTC
TRBJ2-3 - TRBV7-8 few CASSLAGSGLLTDTQYF TGTGCCAGCAGCTTAGCCGGGTCGGGACTCCTCACAGATACGCAGTATTTT
TRBJ1-1 - TRBV29-1 few CSAPLSTEAFF TGCAGCGCTCCTCTCTCCACTGAAGCTTTCTTT
TRBJ1-2 TRBD1 TRBV6-5 - CASSSLFTGQENYGYTF TGTGCCAGCAGTTCATTATTTACGGGACAGGAGAACTATGGCTACACCTTC
TRBJ1-5 TRBD1 TRBV9 - CASSSTRDSDLYQPQHF TGTGCCAGCAGCTCAACCCGGGACAGCGATCTTTATCAGCCCCAGCATTTT
TRBJ2-2 - TRBV7-9 - CASSTVGGLSTGELFF TGTGCCAGCAGTACTGTGGGGGGGCTGAGCACCGGGGAGCTGTTTTTT